One sample yielded the 30 T cell receptor beta chains listed below, sequenced in a study of chronic HIV infection and antiretroviral therapy. TCRdb independently ran MiXCR on the 5' RACE reads; one entry per CDR3 protein. The sample yields more than 40,000 distinct CDR3 sequences, approximately 20% seen once. The sequenced material came from peripheral blood. The receptors were gathered from an adult who had HIV and had not received antiretroviral therapy, or was an uninfected healthy control (not recorded which).

This clonotype was found a few times. This chain's CDR3 is CASSFGYGYTF. Here the CDR3 DNA reads TGTGCCAGCAGTTTCGGTTATGGCTACACCTTC. The chain couples TRBV28 to TRBJ1-2; D is unclear. The CDR3 contains 11 residues. Trimming shortened V by 3 bases and J by 5 bases, and 4 bases separated the two germline ends. Per the germline V gene, CDR1 is MDHEN and CDR2 is SYDVKM.

This chain links TRBV10-3 with TRBJ2-7; 7 bases match TRBD1. CDR1 is ENHRY, CDR2 SYGVKD, per germline. CDR3 length: 14 residues. V dropped 6 bases and J dropped 4; count of bases not matched to a gene: 9. DNA for the CDR3: TGTGCCATCAGCGCAGGGGGTCCTGGATACGAGCAGTACTTC. It specifies CAISAGGPGYEQYF.

This clonotype was recorded a few times. This rearrangement joins TRBV19 to TRBJ1-1; D is possibly TRBD1 (5 bases). There are 16 residues in the CDR3. Trimming took off 7 bases at V and 4 bases at J, with 22 bases between the two ends. The germline V gene has CDR1 LNHDA and CDR2 SQIVND (reference sequence). The CDR3 DNA reads as TGTGCCAGTACCCCATTAACCCGGGGCGGTGGCACTGAAGCTTTCTTT. Its protein product is CASTPLTRGGGTEAFF.

J is TRBJ2-3 and V is TRBV18, with unresolved D. Looked up from germline, CDR1 is KGHSH and CDR2 is LQKENI. The CDR3 is made up of 17 amino acids. V was shortened by 3 bases and J by 0 bases, with 16 bases between the two germline ends. The CDR3 bases are TGTGCCAGCTCACCCACATCCTCAGGTTTCAGCACAGATACGCAGTATTTT. It encodes CASSPTSSGFSTDTQYF.

The chain combines TRBV27 with TRBJ2-7; a weak D match, TRBD1 (6 bases). Germline V gene data show CDR1 as MNHEY and CDR2 as SMNVEV (reference sequence). The CDR3 has 16 amino acids. The V and J ends lost 5 bases and 5 bases respectively, with 22 bases between them. The CDR3 region has the DNA TGTGCCAGCAGTCGCAATACAGGGAGAAGGTGGGACGAGCAGTACTTC. Translating it yields CASSRNTGRRWDEQYF.

This clonotype was picked up a small number of times. V gene TRBV5-1 combines with J gene TRBJ2-5; D not resolved. Germline loops: CDR1 SGHRS, CDR2 YFSETQ. There are 13 residues in the CDR3. Written as DNA, the CDR3 is TGCGCAGTTCACTTCCTGTACCAAGAGACCCAGTACTTC. This encodes CAVHFLYQETQYF. Filled out from reference TRBV5-1 and TRBJ2-5, the complete variable domain reads KAGVTQTPRYLIKTRGQQVTLSCSPISGHRSVSWYQQTPGQGLQFLFEYFSETQRNKGNFPGRFSGRQFSNSRSEMNVSTLELGDSALYLCAVHFLYQETQYFGPGTRLLVL.

This clonotype turned up a few times. The chain carries TRBV4-1 and TRBJ1-6, with a tentative D call TRBD1 (6 bases). This CDR3 comprises 15 residues. Germline CDR1 reads MGHRA; CDR2 reads YSYEKL. Trimming pared 4 bases from V and 5 bases from J, leaving 12 bases between. CDR3 region: CASSLGTSDNSPLHF. The CDR3 nucleotides read TGCGCCAGCAGCCTAGGGACATCCGATAATTCACCCCTCCACTTT.

This clonotype was counted only a few times. The chain combines TRBV10-3 with TRBJ2-1, with 9 bases identical to TRBD2. Per germline, CDR1 ENHRY and CDR2 SYGVKD. V lost 9 bases to trimming and J lost 7 bases; unmatched junction nucleotides: 10. The CDR3 totals 14 residues. CDR3 protein: CAIRWGLAVNEQFF. The CDR3, as DNA: TGTGCCATAAGATGGGGACTAGCTGTGAATGAGCAGTTCTTC.

The chain recombines TRBV29-1 with TRBJ2-1; 10 nucleotides match TRBD1. Germline trimming cut 3 bases from V and 6 bases from J; bases unmatched to any gene: 5. The CDR3 extends over 14 amino acids. CDR1 SQVTM and CDR2 ANQGSEA come from the germline V gene. CDR3 nucleotides: TGCAGCGTTGAGGGACAGGGGAGAATCAATGAGCAGTTCTTC. As protein: CSVEGQGRINEQFF.

The V gene is TRBV11-3, the J gene TRBJ2-7, with 8 bases that match TRBD2. CDR3 length: 12 residues. J gave up 4 bases and V 5 bases, and 1 base lay outside the gene matches. The germline V gene has CDR1 SGHNT and CDR2 YENEEA. Here the CDR3 reads CASSSGGYEQYF. CDR3 bases: TGTGCCAGCAGCAGCGGGGGATACGAGCAGTACTTC.

This clonotype was found a few times. The chain joins TRBV23-1 to TRBJ2-7; TRBD2 aligns across 9 bases. TRBV23-1 is designated an ORF whose function remains uncertain. The CDR3 contains 18 residues. V was pared by 1 base and J by 2 bases, with 12 bases of the junction left unmatched. The CDR3 reads CASSQFRSGRSTTYEQYF. The CDR3 nucleotides read TGCGCCAGCAGTCAATTTAGGAGCGGGAGGTCCACGACCTACGAGCAGTACTTC.

In this sample, this clonotype turned up a few times. This chain links TRBV5-1 with TRBJ2-1; 12 nucleotides match TRBD2. This CDR3 is built from 16 residues. Looked up from germline, CDR1 is SGHRS and CDR2 is YFSETQ. Germline trimming cut 2 bases from V and 10 bases from J; bases unmatched to any gene: 10. CDR3 nucleotides: TGCGCCAGCAGCTTAACAGTTGCTAGCGGGGGGGGGGAGCAGTTCTTC. Its protein product is CASSLTVASGGGEQFF.

Only a few counts were recorded for this clonotype. The chain combines TRBV20-1 with TRBJ2-7; D possibly corresponds to TRBD1 (5 bases). The germline gives CDR1 DFQATT, CDR2 SNEGSKA (reference sequence). The germline V and J ends were trimmed by 2 bases and 5 bases, with 19 bases remaining between them. The CDR3 covers 15 residues. In DNA form, the CDR3 reads TGCAGTGCTAGATTGGCCTATCAGGGTAGTAACGAGCAGTACTTC. Translated: CSARLAYQGSNEQYF.

This clonotype was counted a few times. The genes are TRBV6-5 and TRBJ2-3; D might be TRBD2 (7 bases). CDR3 size: 15 residues. The germline gives CDR1 MNHEY, CDR2 SVGAGI. Trimming took 7 bases from V and 3 from J, leaving 17 bases between them. The CDR3 bases are TGTGCCAGCACCCAAGGGGGGGCGCGAACAGATACGCAGTATTTT. Translating it yields CASTQGGARTDTQYF.

This clonotype was seen more than once but under ten times. The rearrangement joins TRBV10-2 to TRBJ1-4; D not certain. This CDR3 has 12 residues. V lost 0 bases to trimming and J lost 12 bases, with 8 bases between them. Germline CDR1 is WSHSY and CDR2 is SAAADI. The CDR3: CASSESARELFF. DNA for the CDR3: TGCGCCAGCAGTGAGTCGGCCCGAGAACTGTTTTTT.

The genes are TRBV6-2 or TRBV6-3 and TRBJ2-5; D unresolved. CDR3 length equals 14 residues. Germline-derived CDR1 and CDR2 are MNHEY and SVGEGT. The ends were cut back, 5 bases at V and 5 bases at J, with 15 bases in the middle. This CDR3 reads CASSRVSRTETQYF. Here the CDR3 DNA reads TGTGCCAGCAGTCGCGTGAGCCGTACGGAGACCCAGTACTTC.

This clonotype was seen a handful of times. A read error may account for a junction end that differs from germline. The chain joins TRBV7-7 to TRBJ2-5; D unclear. Germline V CDR1 and CDR2: SSHAT, FNYEAQ (reference sequence). The CDR3 consists of 14 residues. The CDR3 bases are TGTGCTAGCAGCTCGAATCGTAACCAAGAGACCCAGTACTTC. It yields the protein CASSSNRNQETQYF.

The chain has TRBV28 and TRBJ1-1; D unclear. Germline lookup yields CDR1 MDHEN and CDR2 SYDVKM. V lost 1 base, J lost 11 bases, and 17 bases lay in between. CDR3 length: 14 amino acids. The CDR3 here is CASSLLNQGLWAFF. The CDR3 bases are TGTGCCAGCAGTTTATTAAATCAAGGGTTATGGGCTTTCTTT.

The chain carries TRBV5-1 and TRBJ1-5; the D is unclear. Trimming took 3 bases from V and 4 from J, leaving 8 bases between them. CDR1 and CDR2 (germline): SGHRS, YFSETQ. The CDR3 runs 13 residues. The CDR3 DNA reads TGCGCCAGCAGCTCGGACGGGAATCAGCCCCAGCATTTT. This codes for CASSSDGNQPQHF.

This clonotype showed up just a few times. The V and J genes are TRBV24-1 and TRBJ2-5, with D possibly TRBD2 on 6 matching bases. Deletions cut 9 bases from V and 6 bases from J, with 19 bases between. The length of the CDR3 is 14 residues. Germline-derived CDR1 and CDR2 are KGHDR and SFDVKD. CDR3 DNA sequence: TGTGCCACCGGCCCCGGAGACGGGGGAAAGACCCAGTACTTC. Protein product: CATGPGDGGKTQYF.

The J gene is TRBJ2-1, the V gene TRBV7-2; 7 bases map to TRBD1. Trimming removed 6 bases from V and 4 bases from J; junction bases left unmatched: 9. The CDR3 runs to 15 residues. Germline loops: CDR1 SGHTA, CDR2 FQGNSA. CDR3: CASSSRQGSYNEQFF. The CDR3 DNA sequence: TGTGCCAGCAGTTCTCGACAGGGATCATACAATGAGCAGTTCTTC. Combining the CDR3 with reference TRBV7-2 and TRBJ2-1 gives the whole variable domain GAGVSQSPSNKVTEKGKDVELRCDPISGHTALYWYRQSLGQGLEFLIYFQGNSAPDKSGLPSDRFSAERTGGSVSTLTIQRTQQEDSAVYLCASSSRQGSYNEQFFGPGTRLTVL.

J is TRBJ1-5 and V is TRBV28, with TRBD1 matching over 7 bases. With 4 bases clipped from V and 10 bases from J, the junction kept 4 bases outside the gene matches. CDR3 size: 12 residues. Germline V gene lookup returns CDR1 MDHEN and CDR2 SYDVKM. CDR3 loop: CASSSGTAPQHF. The CDR3 DNA follows: TGTGCCAGCAGTTCCGGGACAGCACCCCAGCATTTT. Looking up the rest from reference TRBV28 and TRBJ1-5 gives the full variable domain: DVKVTQSSRYLVKRTGEKVFLECVQDMDHENMFWYRQDPGLGLRLIYFSYDVKMKEKGDIPEGYSVSREKKERFSLILESASTNQTSMYLCASSSGTAPQHFGDGTRLSIL.

The chain recombines TRBV12-3 or TRBV12-4 with TRBJ2-3; D is unclear. The CDR3 spans 14 residues. Trimming left V 6 bases short and J 3 bases short, with 13 bases between. Here the CDR3 DNA reads TGTGCCAGCAGCCTAGAACCCGTAACAGATACGCAGTATTTT. Encoded protein: CASSLEPVTDTQYF.

V is TRBV11-2 and J is TRBJ2-3, with D unclear. Germline CDR1 SGHAT, CDR2 FQNNGV. The CDR3 length is 15 residues. V lost 0 bases, J lost 4 bases, and 11 bases lay in between. CDR3 coding DNA: TGTGCCAGCAGCTTAGAGAACTCCCGGGCAGATACGCAGTATTTT. Amino acid sequence: CASSLENSRADTQYF.

J is TRBJ1-1 and V is TRBV12-3 or TRBV12-4; the D is unclear. The CDR3 spans 14 residues. Trimming left V 3 bases short and J 4 bases short, with 12 bases between. The CDR3 nucleotides are TGTGCCAGCAGTTTTGGCGGGTTGGCCACTGAAGCTTTCTTT. As protein: CASSFGGLATEAFF.

This clonotype appeared a few times. V gene TRBV4-2 combines with J gene TRBJ1-6; D uncertain. Trimming took 3 bases from V and 10 from J, leaving 16 bases between them. The germline V gene has CDR1 LGHNA and CDR2 YNFKEQ. The CDR3 has 15 amino acids. In DNA form, the CDR3 reads TGTGCCAGCAGCCAGGATCGGGTGGTTGTGTCACCCCTCCACTTT. Translated: CASSQDRVVVSPLHF.

The rearrangement uses TRBV5-6 and TRBJ1-5, with D hard to call. This CDR3 comprises 14 residues. V lost 0 bases and J 2 bases, leaving 6 bases between the germline ends. Germline V gene sequence: CDR1 SGHDT, CDR2 YYEEEE. The CDR3 DNA reads as TGTGCCAGCAGCTTGGGTATTGGCAATCAGCCCCAGCATTTT. It codes for CASSLGIGNQPQHF.

The table lists this clonotype with a few counts. The chain has TRBV11-2 and TRBJ2-1; tentatively, D is TRBD1 or TRBD2 (5 bases each). Germline V gives CDR1 SGHAT, CDR2 FQNNGV. Trimming stripped 7 bases from V and 2 bases from J, with 12 bases between. CDR3 size: 14 residues. CDR3 nucleotides: TGTGCCAGCACCCCGGGACCTACCTACAATGAGCAGTTCTTC. This gives the protein CASTPGPTYNEQFF.

CDR3 region: CSGGERVNTEAFF. The CDR3 nucleotides read TGCAGCGGCGGCGAACGGGTGAACACTGAAGCTTTCTTT. The chain combines TRBV29-1 with TRBJ1-1; no clear D. The CDR3 is 13 amino acids. Trimming took 7 bases from V and 0 from J, leaving 12 bases between them. The germline V gene encodes CDR1 SQVTM and CDR2 ANQGSEA.

The chain links TRBV28 to TRBJ2-1, with TRBD1 identical over 9 bases. The CDR3 contains 16 residues. V lost 5 bases and J lost 9; bases outside the gene matches: 14. Looked up from germline, CDR1 is MDHEN and CDR2 is SYDVKM. The CDR3 DNA reads TGTGCCAGCAGTGTATCCGGGACAGGGTCTCGGAGTGAGCAGTTCTTC. Its translation is CASSVSGTGSRSEQFF.